These T cell receptor beta chains were read from a single sample in a study of Ad26.COV2.S vaccination and SARS-CoV-2 variants. Clones were read by immunoSEQ multiplex PCR, and TCRdb kept only the in-frame ones, dropping some. The table includes about 350,000 clones, about 85% detected once. Sequencing used peripheral blood, obtained in a trial of Ad26.COV2.S vaccine versus placebo. All receptors derive from a person between 18 and 65 years old who received the Ad26.COV2.S COVID-19 vaccine or a placebo. Each CDR3 is given with its conserved first and last residue. D genes are given only for firm matches. Size values are once, few and many counts, or a class for expanded clones, and some rows have none.

15 | NA | TRBJ2-2 | TRBV18 | NA | CASSPLGTSNGELFF | TGTGCCAGCTCACCGCTCGGGACTTCAAACGGGGAGCTGTTTTTT
15 | NA | TRBJ2-3 | TRBV19 | TRBD1 | CASTGDRGRLDTQYF | TGTGCCAGTACGGGAGACAGGGGGCGTCTGGATACGCAGTATTTT
16 | NA | TRBJ2-3 | TRBV27 | TRBD2 | CASSLYPSGGTDTQYF | TGTGCCAGCAGTTTATATCCCAGCGGGGGCACAGATACGCAGTATTTT
15 | NA | TRBJ1-1 | TRBV18 | NA | CASSRAGTANTEAFF | TGTGCCAGCTCCCGCGCTGGGACGGCGAACACTGAAGCTTTCTTT
15 | once | TRBJ2-1 | TRBV2 | TRBD1 | CASRVQGASSQEQFF | TGTGCCAGCAGAGTACAGGGGGCGTCTAGCCAAGAGCAGTTCTTC
15 | NA | TRBJ2-1 | TRBV7-2 | TRBD1 | CASSFDRGTYNEQFF | TGTGCCAGCAGTTTCGACAGGGGAACCTACAATGAGCAGTTCTTC
15 | NA | TRBJ1-1 | TRBV18 | NA | CASSPFKGENTEAFF | TGTGCCAGCTCACCATTCAAGGGGGAGAACACTGAAGCTTTCTTT
14 | NA | TRBJ1-2 | TRBV5-1 | TRBD1 | CASKGQHTDYGYTF | TGCGCCAGCAAGGGACAGCATACCGACTATGGCTACACCTTC
12 | NA | TRBJ2-7 | TRBV18 | NA | CASSIKADEQYF | TGTGCCAGCTCTATTAAGGCAGACGAGCAGTACTTC
13 | many | TRBJ1-2 | TRBV5-6 | TRBD1 | CASIRQGSYGYTF | TGTGCCAGCATCCGACAGGGAAGCTATGGCTACACCTTC
13 | NA | TRBJ2-5 | TRBV9 | TRBD1 | CASSIRQGETQYF | TGTGCCAGCAGCATAAGACAGGGGGAGACCCAGTACTTC
17 | few | TRBJ2-2 | TRBV3-1/TRBV3-2 | TRBD2 | CASSQEPGGGNTGELFF | TGTGCCAGCAGCCAAGAGCCTGGCGGGGGGAACACCGGGGAGCTGTTTTTT
15 | NA | TRBJ2-3 | TRBV7-2 | NA | CASSLRRGLRDTQYF | TGTGCCAGCAGCTTACGGCGGGGCCTCAGGGATACGCAGTATTTT
13 | NA | TRBJ1-5 | TRBV6-6 | NA | CASSSTSNQPQHF | TGTGCCAGCAGTTCAACGAGCAATCAGCCCCAGCATTTT
16 | NA | TRBJ2-7 | TRBV6-5 | TRBD2 | CASSYRTSGSNYEQYF | TGTGCCAGCAGTTACCGAACTAGCGGGAGTAACTACGAGCAGTACTTC
15 | NA | TRBJ2-5 | TRBV7-8 | TRBD1 | CASSIKQGAVKTQYF | TGTGCCAGCAGCATCAAACAGGGGGCGGTAAAGACCCAGTACTTC
13 | NA | TRBJ1-2 | TRBV3-1/TRBV3-2 | NA | CASSHGSNYGYTF | TGTGCCAGCAGCCACGGCAGCAACTATGGCTACACCTTC
14 | NA | TRBJ1-5 | TRBV5-8 | NA | CASSLVAGVQPQHF | TGTGCCAGCAGCTTGGTTGCAGGGGTTCAGCCCCAGCATTTT
13 | NA | TRBJ1-3 | TRBV12-3/TRBV12-4 | NA | CASGTGAGNTIYF | TGTGCCAGCGGCACGGGAGCTGGAAACACCATATATTTT
13 | NA | TRBJ2-1 | TRBV19 | TRBD1 | CASTEDRYNEQFF | TGTGCCAGTACCGAGGACAGGTACAATGAGCAGTTCTTC
13 | NA | TRBJ1-2 | TRBV5-1 | NA | CAYNSGPSYGYTF | TGCGCCTACAATTCCGGGCCGAGCTATGGCTACACCTTC
18 | NA | TRBJ2-4 | TRBV6-2/TRBV6-3 | NA | CASSRGLAWMVAKNIQYF | TGTGCCAGCAGTAGGGGACTGGCGTGGATGGTTGCCAAAAACATTCAGTACTTC
15 | NA | TRBJ2-5 | TRBV4-3 | TRBD2 | CASSQMTSGGETQYF | TGCGCCAGCAGCCAGATGACTAGCGGGGGAGAGACCCAGTACTTC
12 | NA | TRBJ2-7 | TRBV7-2 | NA | CASSKVGYEQYF | TGTGCCAGCAGCAAAGTAGGATACGAGCAGTACTTC
14 | few | TRBJ1-4 | TRBV9 | NA | CASSAGPWDEKLFF | TGTGCCAGCAGCGCCGGGCCATGGGATGAAAAACTGTTTTTT
14 | NA | TRBJ1-2 | TRBV13 | TRBD1 | CASRTGTGLYGYTF | TGTGCCAGCAGAACCGGGACAGGCCTTTATGGCTACACCTTC
13 | NA | TRBJ2-3 | TRBV27 | NA | CASRGSGTDTQYF | TGTGCCAGCAGGGGCTCTGGCACAGATACGCAGTATTTT
16 | once | TRBJ1-6 | TRBV25-1 | NA | CASSPIWGVLGSPLHF | TGTGCCAGCAGTCCCATATGGGGGGTACTCGGTTCACCCCTCCACTTT
14 | NA | TRBJ2-5 | TRBV29-1 | TRBD1 | CSVYRDRSQETQYF | TGCAGCGTATACCGGGACAGATCACAAGAGACCCAGTACTTC
12 | NA | TRBJ1-4 | TRBV29-1 | NA | CSVGETYEKLFF | TGCAGCGTTGGGGAGACTTACGAAAAACTGTTTTTT
17 | NA | TRBJ2-2 | TRBV24-1 | TRBD2 | CATSDPASGRYTGELFF | TGTGCCACCAGTGATCCCGCTAGCGGGAGATACACCGGGGAGCTGTTTTTT
14 | once | TRBJ2-7 | TRBV2 | TRBD1 | CASSPGQGSYEQYF | TGTGCCAGCAGTCCGGGACAGGGATCCTACGAGCAGTACTTC
13 | NA | TRBJ1-5 | TRBV6-2/TRBV6-3 | NA | CASSRPLDQPQHF | TGTGCCAGCAGCCGCCCATTGGATCAGCCCCAGCATTTT
13 | NA | TRBJ2-7 | TRBV2 | TRBD1 | CACRDRGLYEQYF | TGTGCCTGCCGGGACAGGGGCCTGTACGAGCAGTACTTC
13 | few | TRBJ1-2 | TRBV6-5 | NA | CASRNDKTYGYTF | TGTGCCAGCAGGAACGACAAGACCTATGGCTACACCTTC
16 | few | TRBJ1-6 | TRBV6-1 | NA | CASSEMEVPINSPLHF | TGTGCCAGCAGTGAAATGGAGGTCCCTATTAATTCACCCCTCCACTTT
12 | once | TRBJ2-1 | TRBV20-1 | TRBD2 | CSASGLAHEQFF | TGCAGTGCTAGTGGACTAGCTCATGAGCAGTTCTTC
16 | NA | TRBJ1-1 | TRBV15 | NA | CATSRDLAGANTEAFF | TGTGCCACCAGCAGAGATCTAGCAGGGGCGAACACTGAAGCTTTCTTT
15 | NA | TRBJ2-7 | TRBV11-2 | NA | CASSLDPRRAYEQYF | TGTGCCAGCAGCTTAGATCCGCGACGGGCCTACGAGCAGTACTTC
15 | NA | TRBJ1-5 | TRBV7-2 | NA | CASSLAPDRNQPQHF | TGTGCCAGCAGCTTAGCCCCCGACAGGAATCAGCCCCAGCATTTT
15 | many | TRBJ2-2 | TRBV4-3 | NA | CASSQEFVSSGELFF | TGCGCCAGCAGCCAAGAGTTTGTTAGCTCCGGGGAGCTGTTTTTT
15 | NA | TRBJ2-7 | TRBV5-1 | NA | CASSLGAQGGYEQYF | TGCGCCAGCAGCTTGGGTGCTCAAGGAGGCTACGAGCAGTACTTC
13 | NA | TRBJ2-4 | TRBV13 | NA | CASSHLIQNIQYF | TGTGCCAGCAGCCACCTGATTCAAAACATTCAGTACTTC
14 | NA | TRBJ2-3 | TRBV7-6 | NA | CASSLASTTDTQYF | TGTGCCAGCAGCTTAGCATCCACCACAGATACGCAGTATTTT
14 | NA | TRBJ2-7 | TRBV9 | NA | CASSGGDTPYEQYF | TGTGCCAGCAGCGGGGGGGACACCCCCTACGAGCAGTACTTC
16 | NA | TRBJ2-1 | TRBV5-1 | NA | CASSSQGMSSYNEQFF | TGCGCCAGCAGCTCTCAGGGGATGAGCTCCTACAATGAGCAGTTCTTC
11 | NA | TRBJ2-7 | TRBV6-5 | NA | CASTQGTEQYF | TGTGCCAGCACTCAGGGAACCGAGCAGTACTTC
13 | NA | TRBJ1-3 | TRBV11-2 | NA | CASSPDPGNTIYF | TGTGCCAGCAGTCCCGACCCTGGAAACACCATATATTTT
15 | NA | TRBJ2-7 | TRBV19 | TRBD2 | CASSIVSGSLNEQYF | TGTGCCAGTAGTATCGTCAGCGGGAGTCTGAACGAGCAGTACTTC
16 | few | TRBJ2-2 | TRBV7-2 | TRBD2 | CASSEGTSLGTGELFF | TGTGCCAGCAGCGAAGGGACTAGCCTGGGAACCGGGGAGCTGTTTTTT
18 | few | TRBJ2-6 | TRBV6-2/TRBV6-3 | NA | CASSYSSRQFSGANVLTF | TGTGCCAGCAGTTACTCGAGTAGACAGTTCTCTGGGGCCAACGTCCTGACTTTC
16 | NA | TRBJ1-2 | TRBV27 | NA | CASRGRGQGPYYGYTF | TGTGCCAGCAGGGGAAGGGGACAAGGACCTTACTATGGCTACACCTTC
18 | once | TRBJ2-1 | TRBV21-1 | NA | CASSRHFQREKAGNEQFF | TGTGCCAGCAGCCGACACTTTCAGCGGGAGAAAGCTGGGAATGAGCAGTTCTTC
14 | few | TRBJ1-5 | TRBV7-9 | TRBD1 | CASSLGDRDQPQHF | TGTGCCAGCAGCTTAGGAGACAGGGATCAGCCCCAGCATTTT
19 | few | TRBJ2-7 | TRBV28 | TRBD2 | CASSFGTSGSFTPSYEQYF | TGTGCCAGCAGTTTTGGAACTAGCGGGTCCTTCACCCCTTCCTACGAGCAGTACTTC
15 | NA | TRBJ2-6 | TRBV28 | NA | CASSLGDSGANVLTF | TGTGCCAGCAGTCTGGGGGACTCTGGGGCCAACGTCCTGACTTTC